The sequence of this TCR beta chain was determined in a study of cytomegalovirus exposure and HLA in healthy donors. Study-level results: Most TCR sequences were rare, but some public TCRs occurred in many donors. Later analysis placed DRB1 highest and HLA-C lowest in TCR association rates, which differed by HLA locus.

As for this clone: The antigen is undetermined.

Per the germline V gene, CDR1 is SGHNT and CDR2 is YENEEA. CDR3 length: 11 residues. V was trimmed by 8 bases and J by 8 bases, leaving 10 bases between them. PCR primers comprised 60 Vbeta and 13 Jbeta primers. Data came from immunoSEQ multiplex PCR; TCRdb stores just in-frame clones and leaves some out. The sample records 110,000 or so clones, 65% to 80% being singletons. This receptor was obtained from a man aged 18 to 30 in good health and CMV-seropositive. The chain carries TRBV11-3 and TRBJ2-1; tentative D call: TRBD2 (5 bases). The sequencing sample was made of PBMCs. This chain's CDR3 is CASSHGDEQFF. CDR3 nucleotide sequence: TGTGCCAGCTCCCACGGGGATGAGCAGTTCTTC.